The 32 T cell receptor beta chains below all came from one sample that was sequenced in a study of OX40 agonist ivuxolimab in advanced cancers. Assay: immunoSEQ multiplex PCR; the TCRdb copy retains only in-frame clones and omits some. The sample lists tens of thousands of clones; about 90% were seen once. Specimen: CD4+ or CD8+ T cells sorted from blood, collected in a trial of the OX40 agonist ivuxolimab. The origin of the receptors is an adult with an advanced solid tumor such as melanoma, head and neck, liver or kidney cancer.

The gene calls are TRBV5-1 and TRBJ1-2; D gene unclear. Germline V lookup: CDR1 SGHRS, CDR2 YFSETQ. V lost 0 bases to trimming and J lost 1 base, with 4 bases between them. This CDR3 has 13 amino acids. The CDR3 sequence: CASSLESNYGYTF. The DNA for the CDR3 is TGCGCCAGCAGCTTGGAGAGTAACTATGGCTACACCTTC.

The CDR3 region is CASSYGPSPSYNEQFF. CDR3 DNA: TGTGCCAGCAGTTACGGACCCAGTCCTTCGTACAATGAGCAGTTCTTC. The chain links TRBV6-5 to TRBJ2-1; D unclear. This CDR3 has 16 amino acids. V was cut by 2 bases and J by 4 bases, with 15 bases left in between. Per the germline V gene, CDR1 is MNHEY and CDR2 is SVGAGI.

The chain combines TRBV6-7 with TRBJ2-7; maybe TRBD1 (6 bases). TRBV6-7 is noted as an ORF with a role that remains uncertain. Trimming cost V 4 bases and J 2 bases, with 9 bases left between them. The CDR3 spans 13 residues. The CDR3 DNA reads TGTGCCAGCAGTTGCAGGGGAACCTACGAGCAGTACTTC. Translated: CASSCRGTYEQYF.

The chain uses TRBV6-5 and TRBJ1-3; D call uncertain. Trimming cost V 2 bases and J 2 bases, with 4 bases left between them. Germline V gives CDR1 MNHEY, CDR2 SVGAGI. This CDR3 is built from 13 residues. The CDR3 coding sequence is TGTGCCAGCAGTTACGGCCCTGGAAACACCATATATTTT. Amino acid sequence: CASSYGPGNTIYF.

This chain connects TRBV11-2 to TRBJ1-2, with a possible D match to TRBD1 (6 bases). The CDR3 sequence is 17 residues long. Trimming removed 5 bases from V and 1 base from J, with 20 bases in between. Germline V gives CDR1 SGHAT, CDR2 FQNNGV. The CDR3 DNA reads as TGTGCCAGCAGCCCGTTCGGGGACACCACTCTTAACTATGGCTACACCTTC. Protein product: CASSPFGDTTLNYGYTF.

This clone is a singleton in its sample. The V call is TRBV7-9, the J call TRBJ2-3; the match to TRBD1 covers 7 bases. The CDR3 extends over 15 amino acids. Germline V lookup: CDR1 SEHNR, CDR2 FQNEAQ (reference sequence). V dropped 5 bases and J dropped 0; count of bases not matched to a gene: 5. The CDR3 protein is CASSPVDRSTDTQYF. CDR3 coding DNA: TGTGCCAGCAGCCCGGTGGACAGGAGCACAGATACGCAGTATTTT. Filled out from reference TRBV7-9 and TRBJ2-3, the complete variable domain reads DTGVSQNPRHKITKRGQNVTFRCDPISEHNRLYWYRQTLGQGPEFLTYFQNEAQLEKSRLLSDRFSAERPKGSFSTLEIQRTEQGDSAMYLCASSPVDRSTDTQYFGPGTRLTVL.

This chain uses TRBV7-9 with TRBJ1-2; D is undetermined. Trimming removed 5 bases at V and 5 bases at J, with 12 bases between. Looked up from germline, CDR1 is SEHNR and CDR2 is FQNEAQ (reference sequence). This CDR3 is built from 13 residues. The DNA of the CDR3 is TGTGCCAGCAGCCATGACGGGAATTATGGCTACACCTTC. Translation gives CASSHDGNYGYTF. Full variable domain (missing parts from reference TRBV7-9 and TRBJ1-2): DTGVSQNPRHKITKRGQNVTFRCDPISEHNRLYWYRQTLGQGPEFLTYFQNEAQLEKSRLLSDRFSAERPKGSFSTLEIQRTEQGDSAMYLCASSHDGNYGYTFGSGTRLTVV.

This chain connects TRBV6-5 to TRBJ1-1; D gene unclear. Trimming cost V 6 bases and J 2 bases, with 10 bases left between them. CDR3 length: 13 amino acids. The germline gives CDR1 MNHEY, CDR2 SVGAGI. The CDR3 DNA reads TGTGCCAGCAGCGCAAGAGCTAACACTGAAGCTTTCTTT. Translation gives CASSARANTEAFF.

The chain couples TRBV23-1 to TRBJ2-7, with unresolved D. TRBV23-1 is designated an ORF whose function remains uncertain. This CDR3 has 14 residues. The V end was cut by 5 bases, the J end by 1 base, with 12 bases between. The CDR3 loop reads CASSMKGYSYEQYF. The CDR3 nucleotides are TGCGCCAGCAGTATGAAGGGCTATTCCTACGAGCAGTACTTC.

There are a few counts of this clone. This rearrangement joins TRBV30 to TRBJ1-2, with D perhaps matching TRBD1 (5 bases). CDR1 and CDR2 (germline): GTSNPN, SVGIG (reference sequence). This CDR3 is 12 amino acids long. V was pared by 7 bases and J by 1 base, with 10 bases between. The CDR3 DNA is TGTGCCTCCATCGGGGGTAACTATGGCTACACCTTC. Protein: CASIGGNYGYTF.

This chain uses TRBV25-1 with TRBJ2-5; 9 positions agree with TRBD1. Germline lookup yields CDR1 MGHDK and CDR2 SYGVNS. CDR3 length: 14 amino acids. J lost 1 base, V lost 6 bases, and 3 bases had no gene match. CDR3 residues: CASRWTGAQETQYF. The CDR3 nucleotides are TGTGCCAGCAGGTGGACAGGGGCCCAAGAGACCCAGTACTTC.

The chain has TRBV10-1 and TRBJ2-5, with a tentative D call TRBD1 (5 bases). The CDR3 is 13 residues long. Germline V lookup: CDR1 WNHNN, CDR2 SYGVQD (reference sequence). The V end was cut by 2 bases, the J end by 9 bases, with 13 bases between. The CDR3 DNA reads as TGCGCCAGCAGTGAGGCAGGGTCATCCCCCCAGTACTTC. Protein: CASSEAGSSPQYF.

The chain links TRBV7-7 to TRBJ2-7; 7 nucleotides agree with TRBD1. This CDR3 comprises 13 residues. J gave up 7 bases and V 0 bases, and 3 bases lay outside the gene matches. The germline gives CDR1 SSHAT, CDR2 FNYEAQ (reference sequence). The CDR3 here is CASSLAMDREQYF. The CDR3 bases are TGTGCCAGCAGCTTAGCCATGGACAGGGAGCAGTACTTC.

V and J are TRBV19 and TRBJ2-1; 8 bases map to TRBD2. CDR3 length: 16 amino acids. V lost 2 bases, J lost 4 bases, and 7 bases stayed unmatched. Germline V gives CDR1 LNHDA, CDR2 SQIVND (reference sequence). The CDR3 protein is CASSITGGEAYNEQFF. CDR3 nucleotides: TGTGCCAGTAGTATAACGGGGGGGGAGGCGTACAATGAGCAGTTCTTC. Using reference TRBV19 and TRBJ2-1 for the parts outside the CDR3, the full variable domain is DGGITQSPKYLFRKEGQNVTLSCEQNLNHDAMYWYRQDPGQGLRLIYYSQIVNDFQKGDIAEGYSVSREKKESFPLTVTSAQKNPTAFYLCASSITGGEAYNEQFFGPGTRLTVL.

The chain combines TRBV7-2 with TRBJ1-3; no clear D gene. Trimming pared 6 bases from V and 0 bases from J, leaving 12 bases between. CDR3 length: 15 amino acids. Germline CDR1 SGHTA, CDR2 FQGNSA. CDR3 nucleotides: TGTGCCAGCAGACCAGGACGGTACTCTGGAAACACCATATATTTT. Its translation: CASRPGRYSGNTIYF.

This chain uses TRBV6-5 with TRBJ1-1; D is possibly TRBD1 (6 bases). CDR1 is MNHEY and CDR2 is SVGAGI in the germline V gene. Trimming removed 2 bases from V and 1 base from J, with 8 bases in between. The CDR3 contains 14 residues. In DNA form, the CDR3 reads TGTGCCAGCAGTTACCGGGGGCAGAACACTGAAGCTTTCTTT. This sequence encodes CASSYRGQNTEAFF.

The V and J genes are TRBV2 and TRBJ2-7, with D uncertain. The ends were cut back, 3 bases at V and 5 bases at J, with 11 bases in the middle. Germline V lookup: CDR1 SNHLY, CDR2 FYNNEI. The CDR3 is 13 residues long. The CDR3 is CASSDGGWDEQYF. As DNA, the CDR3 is TGTGCCAGCAGTGACGGTGGTTGGGACGAGCAGTACTTC.

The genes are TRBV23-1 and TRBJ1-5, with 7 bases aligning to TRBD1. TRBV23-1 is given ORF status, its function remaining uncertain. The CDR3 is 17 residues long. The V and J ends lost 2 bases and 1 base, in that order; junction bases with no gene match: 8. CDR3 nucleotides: TGCGCCAGCAGTCAAATCGACAGGGCTGGGAGCAATCAGCCCCAGCATTTT. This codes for CASSQIDRAGSNQPQHF.

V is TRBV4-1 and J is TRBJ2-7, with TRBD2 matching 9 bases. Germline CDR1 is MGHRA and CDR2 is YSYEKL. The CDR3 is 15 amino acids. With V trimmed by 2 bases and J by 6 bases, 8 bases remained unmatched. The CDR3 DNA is TGCGCCAGCAGCCAAACCGGGACTAGCTCTTCCGAGCAGTACTTC. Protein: CASSQTGTSSSEQYF.

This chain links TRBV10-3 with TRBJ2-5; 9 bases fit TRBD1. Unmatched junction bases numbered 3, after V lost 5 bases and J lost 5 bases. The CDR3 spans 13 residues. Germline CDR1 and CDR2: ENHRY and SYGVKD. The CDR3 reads CAISLDRGETQYF. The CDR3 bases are TGTGCCATCAGTCTGGACAGGGGCGAGACCCAGTACTTC.

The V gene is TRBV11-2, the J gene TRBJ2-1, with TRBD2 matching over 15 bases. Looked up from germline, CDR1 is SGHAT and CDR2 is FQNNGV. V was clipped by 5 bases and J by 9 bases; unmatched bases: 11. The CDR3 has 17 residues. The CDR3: CASSAGLAGGPRGEQFF. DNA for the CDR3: TGTGCCAGCAGCGCTGGACTAGCGGGGGGGCCTCGCGGTGAGCAGTTCTTC.

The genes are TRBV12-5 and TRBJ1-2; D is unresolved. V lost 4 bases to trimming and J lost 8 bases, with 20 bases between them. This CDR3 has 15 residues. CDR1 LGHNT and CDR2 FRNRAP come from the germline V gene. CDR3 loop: CASGSRPEEAGGYTF. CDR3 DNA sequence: TGTGCTAGTGGTTCCCGTCCCGAGGAGGCTGGGGGCTACACCTTC.

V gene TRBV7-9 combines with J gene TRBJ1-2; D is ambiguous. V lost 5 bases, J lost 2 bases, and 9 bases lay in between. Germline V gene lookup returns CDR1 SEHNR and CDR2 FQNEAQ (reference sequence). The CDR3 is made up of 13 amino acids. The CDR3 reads CASSPLENYGYTF. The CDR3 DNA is TGTGCCAGCAGCCCATTGGAGAACTATGGCTACACCTTC.

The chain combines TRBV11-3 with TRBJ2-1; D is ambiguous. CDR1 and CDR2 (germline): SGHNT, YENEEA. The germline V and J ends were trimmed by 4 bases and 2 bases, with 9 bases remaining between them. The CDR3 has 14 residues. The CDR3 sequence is CASSSRSAYNEQFF. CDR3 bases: TGTGCCAGCAGCTCCCGAAGCGCCTACAATGAGCAGTTCTTC.

CDR3 DNA sequence: TGTGCCAGCAGCCCTACGTGGGGAGGTGAGGCAGATACGCAGTATTTT. Its translation: CASSPTWGGEADTQYF. This chain joins TRBV5-4 and TRBJ2-3; the D gene is possibly TRBD2 (6 bases). CDR1 SGHNT and CDR2 YYREEE come from the germline V gene (reference sequence). The CDR3 is made up of 16 amino acids. The ends were cut back, 4 bases at V and 4 bases at J, with 19 bases in the middle. Full variable domain (rest looked up from reference TRBV5-4 and TRBJ2-3): ETGVTQSPTHLIKTRGQQVTLRCSSQSGHNTVSWYQQALGQGPQFIFQYYREEENGRGNFPPRFSGLQFPNYSSELNVNALELDDSALYLCASSPTWGGEADTQYFGPGTRLTVL.

Here the CDR3 DNA reads TGTGCCAGCAGCAGCCTAGCGGGGGGGCGGGCAGATACGCAGTATTTT. It encodes CASSSLAGGRADTQYF. The chain combines TRBV5-4 with TRBJ2-3; TRBD2 matches 12 bases. Germline V lookup: CDR1 SGHNT, CDR2 YYREEE (reference sequence). The ends lost 4 bases at V and 4 bases at J; junction bases unmatched: 7. The CDR3 is made up of 16 amino acids. The variable domain in full, with the rest retrieved from reference TRBV5-4 and TRBJ2-3, is ETGVTQSPTHLIKTRGQQVTLRCSSQSGHNTVSWYQQALGQGPQFIFQYYREEENGRGNFPPRFSGLQFPNYSSELNVNALELDDSALYLCASSSLAGGRADTQYFGPGTRLTVL.

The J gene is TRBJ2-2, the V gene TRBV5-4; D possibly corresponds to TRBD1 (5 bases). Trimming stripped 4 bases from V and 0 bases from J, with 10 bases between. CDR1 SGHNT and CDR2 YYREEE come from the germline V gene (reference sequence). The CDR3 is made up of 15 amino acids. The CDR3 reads CASSEGHPNTGELFF. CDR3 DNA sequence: TGTGCCAGCAGCGAAGGACATCCGAACACCGGGGAGCTGTTTTTT.

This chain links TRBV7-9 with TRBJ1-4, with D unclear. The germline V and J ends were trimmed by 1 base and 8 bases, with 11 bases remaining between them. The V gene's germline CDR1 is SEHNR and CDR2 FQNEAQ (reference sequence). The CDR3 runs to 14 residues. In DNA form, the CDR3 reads TGTGCCAGCAGCTTAGTTTATGGGCTCGAAAAACTGTTTTTT. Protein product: CASSLVYGLEKLFF.

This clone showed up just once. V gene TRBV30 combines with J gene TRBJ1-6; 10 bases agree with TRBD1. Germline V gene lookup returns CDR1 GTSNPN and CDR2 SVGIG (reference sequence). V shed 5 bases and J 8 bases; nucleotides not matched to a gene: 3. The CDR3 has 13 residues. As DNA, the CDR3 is TGTGCCTGGGGGACAGGGGTTGATTCACCCCTCCACTTT. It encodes CAWGTGVDSPLHF.

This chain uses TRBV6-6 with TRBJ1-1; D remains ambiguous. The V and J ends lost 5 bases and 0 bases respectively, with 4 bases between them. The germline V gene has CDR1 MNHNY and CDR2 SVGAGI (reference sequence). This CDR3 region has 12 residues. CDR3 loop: CASSRMNTEAFF. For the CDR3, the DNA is TGTGCCAGCAGTAGGATGAACACTGAAGCTTTCTTT.

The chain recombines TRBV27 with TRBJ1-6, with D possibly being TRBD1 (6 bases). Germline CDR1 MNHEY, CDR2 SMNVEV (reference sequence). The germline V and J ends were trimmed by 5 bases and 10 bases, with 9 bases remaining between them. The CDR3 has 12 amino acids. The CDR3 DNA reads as TGTGCCAGCAGTGCCAGGGGCTCACCCCTCCACTTT. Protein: CASSARGSPLHF.

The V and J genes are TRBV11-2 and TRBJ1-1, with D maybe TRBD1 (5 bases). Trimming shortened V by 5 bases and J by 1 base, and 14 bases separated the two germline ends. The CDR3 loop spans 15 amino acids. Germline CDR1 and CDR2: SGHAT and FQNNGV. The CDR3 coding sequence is TGTGCCAGCAGCCGGGGGGAACAGCCGAACACTGAAGCTTTCTTT. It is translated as CASSRGEQPNTEAFF.